These 5 T cell receptor beta chains originate from one sample sequenced in a study of blood T cell repertoires in COVID-19 (dated by TCRdb to the early 2020s). Library preparation used the immunoSEQ multiplex PCR assay. In its TCRdb copy, this immuneACCESS table keeps in-frame sequences only and misses some clones. Where compared with another copy, unresolved V genes explain less than half of these, and the others have no known cause. The sample has roughly 150,000 clones on record, approximately 78% of them singletons. 9.5% to 13% of the sample comes from the top ten. The sequenced sample was peripheral blood. The receptors were sampled from a human donor in a cohort sampled during active COVID-19.

The CDR3 DNA is TGTGCCAGCAGTTTAGTGGGGCAAGACAATGAGCAGTTCTTC. Protein: CASSLVGQDNEQFF. This chain connects TRBV28 to TRBJ2-1; tentatively, D is TRBD1 (5 bases). The CDR3 runs 14 residues. Trimming removed 2 bases from V and 5 bases from J, with 10 bases in between. CDR1 is MDHEN and CDR2 is SYDVKM in the germline V gene.

This chain joins TRBV20-1 and TRBJ2-1; 9 positions match TRBD2. After removal of 3 bases from V and 9 bases from J, the junction contained 12 bases not matched to a gene. The CDR3 is made up of 15 amino acids. CDR1 is DFQATT, CDR2 SNEGSKA, per germline (reference sequence). The CDR3 region is CSASVLAGSGGEQFF. In DNA form, the CDR3 reads TGCAGTGCTAGTGTCCTAGCGGGAAGTGGGGGTGAGCAGTTCTTC.

CDR3 DNA: TGCAGCGTTGATGAGGGCATGAGCCTAAGGAGCTCCTACAATGAGCAGTTCTTC. Amino acid sequence: CSVDEGMSLRSSYNEQFF. This sequence joins TRBV29-1 and TRBJ2-1; TRBD2 might be the D (5 bases). The CDR3 consists of 18 residues. V was shortened by 3 bases and J by 0 bases, with 21 bases between the two germline ends. Germline CDR1 and CDR2: SQVTM and ANQGSEA.

DNA of the CDR3: TGTGCCAGCAGATCCATGAACACTGAAGCTTTCTTT. It translates to CASRSMNTEAFF. The chain joins TRBV6-5 to TRBJ1-1; D is undetermined. CDR1 and CDR2 from the germline V gene are MNHEY and SVGAGI. This CDR3 contains 12 residues. V lost 6 bases to trimming and J lost 0 bases, with 5 bases between them.

This clone has only a few counts. The chain links TRBV7-6 to TRBJ2-7; 8 nucleotides match TRBD2. V lost 4 bases and J lost 6; bases outside the gene matches: 11. The CDR3 length is 15 residues. Germline-derived CDR1 and CDR2 are SGHVS and FNYEAQ. The CDR3 is CASSSLSSGTGEQYF. The CDR3 DNA is TGTGCCAGCAGCTCCCTTAGTAGCGGGACTGGCGAGCAGTACTTC.